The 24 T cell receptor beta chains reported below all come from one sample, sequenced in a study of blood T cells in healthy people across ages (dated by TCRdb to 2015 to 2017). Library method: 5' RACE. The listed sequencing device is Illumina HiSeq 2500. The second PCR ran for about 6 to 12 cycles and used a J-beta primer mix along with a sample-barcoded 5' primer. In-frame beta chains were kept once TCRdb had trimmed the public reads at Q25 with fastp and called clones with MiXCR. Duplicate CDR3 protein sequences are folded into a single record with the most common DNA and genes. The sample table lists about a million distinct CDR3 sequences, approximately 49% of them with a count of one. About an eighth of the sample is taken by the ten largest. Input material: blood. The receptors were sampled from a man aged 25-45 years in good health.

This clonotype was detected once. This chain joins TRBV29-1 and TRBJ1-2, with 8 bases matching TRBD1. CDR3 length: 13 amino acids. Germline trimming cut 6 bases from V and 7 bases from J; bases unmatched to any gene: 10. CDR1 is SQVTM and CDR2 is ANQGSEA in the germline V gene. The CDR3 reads CSVVADRDGGYTF. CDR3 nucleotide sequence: TGCAGCGTCGTTGCGGACAGGGATGGTGGCTACACCTTC.

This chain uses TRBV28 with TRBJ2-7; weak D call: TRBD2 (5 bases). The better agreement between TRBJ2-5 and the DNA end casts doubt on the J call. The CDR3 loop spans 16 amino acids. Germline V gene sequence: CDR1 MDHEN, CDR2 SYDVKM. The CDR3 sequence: CASRTPSGGVQETQYF. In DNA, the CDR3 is TGTGCCAGCAGGACCCCCAGCGGTGGGGTACAAGAGACCCAGTACTTC.

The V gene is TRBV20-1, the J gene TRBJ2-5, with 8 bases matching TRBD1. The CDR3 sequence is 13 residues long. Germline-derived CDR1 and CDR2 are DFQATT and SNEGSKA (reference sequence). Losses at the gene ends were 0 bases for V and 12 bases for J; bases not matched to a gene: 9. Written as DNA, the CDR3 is TGCAGTGCTAGAGAATCCCCTCCACAGGGGGAGTACTTC. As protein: CSARESPPQGEYF.

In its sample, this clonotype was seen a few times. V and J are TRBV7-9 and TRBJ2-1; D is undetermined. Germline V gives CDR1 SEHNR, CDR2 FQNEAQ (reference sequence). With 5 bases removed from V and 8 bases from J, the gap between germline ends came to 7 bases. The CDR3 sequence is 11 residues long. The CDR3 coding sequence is TGTGCCAGCAGCAGGATCGATGAGCAGTTCTTC. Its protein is CASSRIDEQFF.

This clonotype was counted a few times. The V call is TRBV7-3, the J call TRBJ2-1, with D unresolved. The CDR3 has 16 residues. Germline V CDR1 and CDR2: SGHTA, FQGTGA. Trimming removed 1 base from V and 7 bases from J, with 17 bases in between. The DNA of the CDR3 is TGTGCCAGCAGCTTAAACGGTATGAATTCCAGGAATGAGCAGTTCTTC. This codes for CASSLNGMNSRNEQFF.

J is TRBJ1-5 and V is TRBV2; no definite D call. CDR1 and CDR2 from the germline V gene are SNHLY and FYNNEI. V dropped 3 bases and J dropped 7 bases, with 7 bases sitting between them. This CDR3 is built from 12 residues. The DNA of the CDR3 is TGTGCCAGCAGTGAGGAGGTACAGCCCCAGCATTTT. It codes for CASSEEVQPQHF.

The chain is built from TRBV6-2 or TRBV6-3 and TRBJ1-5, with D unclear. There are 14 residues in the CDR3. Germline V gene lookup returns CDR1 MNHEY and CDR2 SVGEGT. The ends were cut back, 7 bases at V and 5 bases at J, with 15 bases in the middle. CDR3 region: CASTPRGQDQPQHF. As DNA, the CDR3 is TGTGCCAGCACCCCCCGAGGGCAGGATCAGCCCCAGCATTTT.

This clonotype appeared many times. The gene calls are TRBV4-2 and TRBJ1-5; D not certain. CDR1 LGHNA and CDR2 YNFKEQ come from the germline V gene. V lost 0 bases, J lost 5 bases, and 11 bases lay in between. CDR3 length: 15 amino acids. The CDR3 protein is CASSQEPGSYQPQHF. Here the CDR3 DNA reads TGTGCCAGCAGCCAAGAACCGGGCAGCTATCAGCCCCAGCATTTT.

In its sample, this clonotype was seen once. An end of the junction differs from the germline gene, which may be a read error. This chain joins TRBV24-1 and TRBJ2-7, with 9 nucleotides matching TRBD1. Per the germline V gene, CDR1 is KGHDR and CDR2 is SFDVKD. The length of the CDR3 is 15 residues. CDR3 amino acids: CATSDRGQGAYEQYF. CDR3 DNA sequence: TGTGCCACCAGTGACCGGGGACAGGGAGCCTACGAACAGTACTTC.

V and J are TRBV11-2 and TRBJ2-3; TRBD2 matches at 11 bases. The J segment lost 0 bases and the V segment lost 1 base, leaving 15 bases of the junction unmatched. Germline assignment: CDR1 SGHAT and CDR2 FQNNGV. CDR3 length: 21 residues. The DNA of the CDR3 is TGTGCCAGCAGCTTAGGATCGCGACTAGCGGGGTTACTTGCTAGCACAGATACGCAGTATTTT. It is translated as CASSLGSRLAGLLASTDTQYF.

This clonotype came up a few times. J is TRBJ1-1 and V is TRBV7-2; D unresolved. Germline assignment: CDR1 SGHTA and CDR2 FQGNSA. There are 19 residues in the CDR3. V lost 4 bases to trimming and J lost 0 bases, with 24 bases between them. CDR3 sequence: CASSSSRGKQRRMNTEAFF. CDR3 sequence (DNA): TGTGCCAGCAGCTCGAGTAGAGGAAAACAGCGAAGAATGAACACTGAAGCTTTCTTT.

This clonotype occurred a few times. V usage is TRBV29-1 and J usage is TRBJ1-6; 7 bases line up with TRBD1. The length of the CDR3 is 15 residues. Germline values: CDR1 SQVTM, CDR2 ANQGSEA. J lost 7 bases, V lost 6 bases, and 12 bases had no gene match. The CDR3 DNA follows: TGCAGCGTCACTTACGACAGGGCCGAAAATTCACCCCTCCACTTT. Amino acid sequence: CSVTYDRAENSPLHF. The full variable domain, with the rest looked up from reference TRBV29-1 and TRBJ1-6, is SAVISQKPSRDICQRGTSLTIQCQVDSQVTMMFWYRQQPGQSLTLIATANQGSEATYESGFVIDKFPISRPNLTFSTLTVSNMSPEDSSIYLCSVTYDRAENSPLHFGNGTRLTVT.

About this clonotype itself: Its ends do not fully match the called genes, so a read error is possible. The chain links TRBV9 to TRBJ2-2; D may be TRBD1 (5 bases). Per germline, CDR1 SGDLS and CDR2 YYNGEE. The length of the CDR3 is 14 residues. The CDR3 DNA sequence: TGTACCAGCAGCGTAGTAGGGGTCACCGGGGAGCTGTTTTTT. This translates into CTSSVVGVTGELFF. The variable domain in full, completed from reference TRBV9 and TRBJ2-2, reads DSGVTQTPKHLITATGQRVTLRCSPRSGDLSVYWYQQSLDQGLQFLIQYYNGEERAKGNILERFSAQQFPDLHSELNLSSLELGDSALYFCTSSVVGVTGELFFGEGSRLTVL.

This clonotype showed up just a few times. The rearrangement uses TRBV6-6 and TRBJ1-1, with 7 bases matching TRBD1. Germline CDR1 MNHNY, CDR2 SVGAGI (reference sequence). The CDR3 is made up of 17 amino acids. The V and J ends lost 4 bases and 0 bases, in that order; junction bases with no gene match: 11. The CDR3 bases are TGTGCCAGCAGTTCAGAATACAGGGGACCCATGAACACTGAAGCTTTCTTT. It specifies CASSSEYRGPMNTEAFF.

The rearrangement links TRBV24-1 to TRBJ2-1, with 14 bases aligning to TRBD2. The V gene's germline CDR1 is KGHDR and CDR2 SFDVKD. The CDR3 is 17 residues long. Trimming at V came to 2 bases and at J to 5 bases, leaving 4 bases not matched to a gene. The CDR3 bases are TGTGCCACCAGTGATTCGACTAGCGGGGGGGCAAACAATGAGCAGTTCTTC. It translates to CATSDSTSGGANNEQFF.

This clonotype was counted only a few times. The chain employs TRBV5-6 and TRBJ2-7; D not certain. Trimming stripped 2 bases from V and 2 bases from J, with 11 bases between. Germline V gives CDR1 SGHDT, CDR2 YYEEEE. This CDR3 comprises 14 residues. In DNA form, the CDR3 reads TGTGCCAGCAGCTTTTCCGCAGAGACCTACGAGCAGTACTTC. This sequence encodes CASSFSAETYEQYF.

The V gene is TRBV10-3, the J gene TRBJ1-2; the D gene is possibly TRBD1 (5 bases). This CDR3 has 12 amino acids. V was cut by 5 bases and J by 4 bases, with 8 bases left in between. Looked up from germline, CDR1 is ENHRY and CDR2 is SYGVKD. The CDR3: CAISSGSYGYTF. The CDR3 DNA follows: TGTGCCATCAGTTCAGGGTCCTATGGCTACACCTTC.

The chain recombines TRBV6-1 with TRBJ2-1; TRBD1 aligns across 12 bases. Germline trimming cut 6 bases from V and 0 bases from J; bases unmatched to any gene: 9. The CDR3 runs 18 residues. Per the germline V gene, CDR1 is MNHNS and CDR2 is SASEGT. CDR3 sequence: CASRTGTGGRLSYNEQFF. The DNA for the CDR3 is TGTGCCAGCAGGACCGGGACAGGGGGCCGACTCTCCTACAATGAGCAGTTCTTC.

CDR3 residues: CASSIEGDRGGYTF. In DNA, the CDR3 is TGTGCCAGCAGCATAGAGGGAGACCGAGGGGGCTACACCTTC. The V and J genes are TRBV9 and TRBJ1-2; D uncertain. Trimming pared 4 bases from V and 8 bases from J, leaving 18 bases between. The CDR3 length is 14 residues. Per the germline V gene, CDR1 is SGDLS and CDR2 is YYNGEE.

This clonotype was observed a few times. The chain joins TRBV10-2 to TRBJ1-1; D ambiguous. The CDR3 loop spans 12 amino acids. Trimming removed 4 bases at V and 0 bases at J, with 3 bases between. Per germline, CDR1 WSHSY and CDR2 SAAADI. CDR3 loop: CASSVVNTEAFF. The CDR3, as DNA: TGCGCCAGCAGTGTGGTGAACACTGAAGCTTTCTTT.

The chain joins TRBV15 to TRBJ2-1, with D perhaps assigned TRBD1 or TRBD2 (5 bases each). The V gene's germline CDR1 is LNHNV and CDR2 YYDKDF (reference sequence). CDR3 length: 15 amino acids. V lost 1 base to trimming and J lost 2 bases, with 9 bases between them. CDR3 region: CATSRGDGTYNEQFF. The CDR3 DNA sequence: TGTGCCACCAGCAGAGGGGACGGTACCTACAATGAGCAGTTCTTC.

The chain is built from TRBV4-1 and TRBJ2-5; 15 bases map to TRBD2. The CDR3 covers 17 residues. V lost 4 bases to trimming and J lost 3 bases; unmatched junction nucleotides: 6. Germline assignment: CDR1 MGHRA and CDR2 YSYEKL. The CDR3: CASSPRTSGGAKETQYF. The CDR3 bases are TGCGCCAGCAGCCCTCGGACTAGCGGGGGGGCTAAAGAGACCCAGTACTTC.

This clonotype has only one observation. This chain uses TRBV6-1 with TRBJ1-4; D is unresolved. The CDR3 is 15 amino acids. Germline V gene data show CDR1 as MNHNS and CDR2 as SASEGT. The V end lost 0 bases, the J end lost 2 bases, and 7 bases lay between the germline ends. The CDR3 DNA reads TGTGCCAGCAGTGAAGCGCTCGTTACTAATGAAAAACTGTTTTTT. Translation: CASSEALVTNEKLFF.

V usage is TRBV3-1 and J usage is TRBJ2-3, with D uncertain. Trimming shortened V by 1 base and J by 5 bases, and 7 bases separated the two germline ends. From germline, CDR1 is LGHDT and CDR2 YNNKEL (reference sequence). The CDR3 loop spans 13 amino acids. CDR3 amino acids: CASSQGRKDTQYF. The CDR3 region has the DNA TGTGCCAGCAGCCAAGGGCGGAAAGATACGCAGTATTTT.